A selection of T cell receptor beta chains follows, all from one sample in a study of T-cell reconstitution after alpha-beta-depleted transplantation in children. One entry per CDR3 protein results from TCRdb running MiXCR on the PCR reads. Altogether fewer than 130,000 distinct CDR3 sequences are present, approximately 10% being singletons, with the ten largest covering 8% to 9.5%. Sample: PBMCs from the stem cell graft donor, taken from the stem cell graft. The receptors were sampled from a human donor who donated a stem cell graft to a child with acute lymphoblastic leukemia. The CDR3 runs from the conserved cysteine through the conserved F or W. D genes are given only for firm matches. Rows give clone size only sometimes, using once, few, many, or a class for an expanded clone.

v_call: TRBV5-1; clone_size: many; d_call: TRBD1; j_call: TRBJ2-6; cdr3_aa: CASSLSPQGYGANVLTF; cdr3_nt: TGCGCCAGCAGCTTGTCTCCACAGGGGTACGGGGCCAACGTCCTGACTTTC
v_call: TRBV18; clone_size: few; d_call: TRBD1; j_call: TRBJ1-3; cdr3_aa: CASSPLRGDSGNTIYF; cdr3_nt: TGTGCCAGCTCACCACTCAGGGGGGACTCTGGAAACACCATATATTTT
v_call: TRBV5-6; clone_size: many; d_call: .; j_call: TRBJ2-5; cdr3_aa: CASSVGVRLGTQYF; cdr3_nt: TGTGCCAGCAGTGTTGGGGTGCGACTGGGGACCCAGTACTTC
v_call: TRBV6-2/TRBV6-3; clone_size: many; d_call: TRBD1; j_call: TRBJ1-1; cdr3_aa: CASSYPGQGVVTSEAFF; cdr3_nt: TGTGCCAGCAGTTACCCGGGACAGGGAGTCGTGACATCTGAAGCTTTCTTT
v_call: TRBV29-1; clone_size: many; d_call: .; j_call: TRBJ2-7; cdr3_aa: CSVVGGTTYEQYF; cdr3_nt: TGCAGCGTTGTAGGGGGGACAACCTACGAGCAGTACTTC
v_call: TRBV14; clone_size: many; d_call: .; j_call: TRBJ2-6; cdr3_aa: CASSQHSGANVLTF; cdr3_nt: TGTGCCAGCAGCCAACACTCTGGGGCCAACGTCCTGACTTTC
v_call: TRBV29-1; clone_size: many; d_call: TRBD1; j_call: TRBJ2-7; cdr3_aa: CSVEQGTGRLVKQYF; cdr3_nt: TGCAGCGTTGAACAAGGGACAGGGAGACTGGTGAAGCAGTACTTC
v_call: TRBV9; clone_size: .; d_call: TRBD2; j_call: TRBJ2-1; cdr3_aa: CASSVTGTSGYNEQFF; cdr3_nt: TGTGCCAGCAGCGTGACCGGGACTAGCGGGTACAATGAGCAGTTCTTC
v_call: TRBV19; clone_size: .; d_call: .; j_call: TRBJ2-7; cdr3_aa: CASSIQGTYEQYF; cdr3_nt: TGTGCCAGTAGTATACAAGGGACCTACGAGCAGTACTTC
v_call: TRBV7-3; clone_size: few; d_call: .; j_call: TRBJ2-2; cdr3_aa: CASSPLPANTGELFF; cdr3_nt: TGTGCCAGCAGCCCCCTACCGGCGAACACCGGGGAGCTGTTTTTT
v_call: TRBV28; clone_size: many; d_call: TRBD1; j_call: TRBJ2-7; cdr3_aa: CASSLGRGRDEQYF; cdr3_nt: TGTGCCAGCAGTTTAGGCAGGGGGCGCGACGAGCAGTACTTC
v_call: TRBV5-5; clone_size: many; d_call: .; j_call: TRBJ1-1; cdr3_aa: CASSFSRAEAFF; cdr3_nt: TGTGCCAGCAGCTTTTCGAGGGCTGAAGCTTTCTTT
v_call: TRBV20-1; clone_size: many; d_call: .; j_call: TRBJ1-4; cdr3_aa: CSASLGGAGEKLFF; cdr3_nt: TGCAGTGCTAGTTTGGGGGGCGCAGGTGAAAAACTGTTTTTT
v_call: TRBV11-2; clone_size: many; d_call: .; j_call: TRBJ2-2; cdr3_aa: CASSSLLVSGKNTGELFF; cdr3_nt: TGTGCCAGCAGCTCCTTACTTGTATCGGGGAAGAACACCGGGGAGCTGTTTTTT
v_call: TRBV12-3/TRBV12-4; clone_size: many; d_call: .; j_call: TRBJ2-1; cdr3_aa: CASRHNRSYNEQFF; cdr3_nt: TGTGCCAGCAGACACAACAGATCCTACAATGAGCAGTTCTTC
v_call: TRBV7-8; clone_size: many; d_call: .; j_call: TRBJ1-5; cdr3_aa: CASSREGGRPQHF; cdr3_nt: TGTGCCAGCAGCCGGGAAGGGGGTAGGCCCCAGCATTTT
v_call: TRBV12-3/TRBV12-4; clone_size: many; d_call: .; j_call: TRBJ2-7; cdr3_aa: CASSSRQSPPYEQYF; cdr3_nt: TGTGCCAGCAGTTCCCGACAGAGCCCCCCCTACGAGCAGTACTTC
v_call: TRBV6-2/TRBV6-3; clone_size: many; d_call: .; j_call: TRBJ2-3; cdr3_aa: CASSPVPVKWSTDTQYF; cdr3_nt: TGTGCCAGCAGTCCAGTGCCGGTGAAGTGGAGCACAGATACGCAGTATTTT
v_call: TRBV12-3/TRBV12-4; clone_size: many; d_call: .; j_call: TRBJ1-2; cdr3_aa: CASSLARREDGYTF; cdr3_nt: TGTGCCAGCAGTTTAGCGCGTAGGGAGGATGGCTACACCTTC
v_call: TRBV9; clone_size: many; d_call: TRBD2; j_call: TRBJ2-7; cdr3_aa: CASSRGDPYEQYF; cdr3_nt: TGTGCCAGCAGTCGGGGGGATCCATACGAGCAGTACTTC
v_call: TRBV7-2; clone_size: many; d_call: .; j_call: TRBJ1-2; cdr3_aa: CASSLGFFRANYGYTF; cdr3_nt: TGTGCCAGCAGCTTAGGTTTTTTTCGGGCTAACTATGGCTACACCTTC
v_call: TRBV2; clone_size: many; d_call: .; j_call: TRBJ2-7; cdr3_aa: CASSDFKLRTYEQYF; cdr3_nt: TGTGCCAGCAGTGATTTCAAACTAAGGACCTACGAGCAGTACTTC
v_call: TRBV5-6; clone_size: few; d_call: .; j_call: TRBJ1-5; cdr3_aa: CASSLMGRSGNQPQHF; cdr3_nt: TGTGCCAGCAGCTTGATGGGGAGATCGGGCAATCAGCCCCAGCATTTT
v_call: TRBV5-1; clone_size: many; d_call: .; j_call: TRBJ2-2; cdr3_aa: CASKRTATNTGELFF; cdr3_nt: TGCGCCAGCAAAAGGACAGCTACGAACACCGGGGAGCTGTTTTTT
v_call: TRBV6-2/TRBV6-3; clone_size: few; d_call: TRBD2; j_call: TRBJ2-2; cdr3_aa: CASSYRLAGDFGGEPFF; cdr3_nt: TGTGCCAGCAGTTACAGACTAGCGGGAGACTTTGGCGGGGAGCCGTTTTTT
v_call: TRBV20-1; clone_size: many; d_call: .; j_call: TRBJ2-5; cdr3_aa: CSARGLWGGEETQYF; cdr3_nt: TGCAGTGCCAGGGGGTTGTGGGGGGGTGAAGAGACCCAGTACTTC
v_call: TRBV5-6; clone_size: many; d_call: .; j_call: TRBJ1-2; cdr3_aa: CASSLPAGSTNYGYTF; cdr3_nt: TGTGCCAGCAGCTTGCCGGCGGGATCTACTAACTATGGCTACACCTTC
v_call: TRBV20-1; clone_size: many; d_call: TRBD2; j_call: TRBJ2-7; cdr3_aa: CSAPKPSGGTYEQYF; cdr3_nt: TGCAGTGCTCCGAAACCTAGCGGCGGTACCTACGAGCAGTACTTC